These T cell receptor beta chains were read from a single sample in a study of vaccination effects on CD4 cells after COVID-19. Data came from immunoSEQ multiplex PCR; TCRdb stores just in-frame clones and leaves some out. This table has around 46,000 clones, approximately 61% appearing once. Antigens of these TCRs are unknown. This specimen was CD4+ T cells from PBMCs cultured without peptide, taken before COVID-19 vaccination. The receptors were sampled from a human donor who received a COVID-19 vaccine. Both conserved end residues are trimmed from each CDR3. D genes are given only for firm matches.

d_gene,v_gene,j_gene,CDR3aa
NA,TRBV9,TRBJ1-6,ASSDDPYNSPLH
NA,TRBV2,TRBJ1-2,ASQRGRDRPYGYT
NA,TRBV4-1,TRBJ1-2,ASSQDAGPLLGYT
NA,TRBV6-5,TRBJ1-2,ATRDTHRYGYT
TRBD1,TRBV19,TRBJ2-1,ASSMGAGTGPYNEQF
NA,TRBV6-5,TRBJ1-1,ASSRMNTEAF
NA,TRBV11-2,TRBJ1-4,ASSLLSGTESEKLF
TRBD1,TRBV5-1,TRBJ1-2,ASSSGQGAGGYT
NA,TRBV4-2,TRBJ2-2,ASSQSPGPSNTGELF
TRBD1,TRBV7-9,TRBJ1-1,ASSSQGGTEAF
NA,TRBV27,TRBJ1-2,ASSRGGGYGYT
NA,TRBV30,TRBJ1-2,AWTRVDYGYT
NA,TRBV19,TRBJ1-3,ASSIPGYGNTIY
NA,TRBV25-1,TRBJ1-6,ASSDRLDSPLH